This T cell receptor beta chain stems from a study of T cell changes during pregnancy in multiple sclerosis. V dropped 3 bases and J dropped 10 bases, with 25 bases sitting between them. Germline V gene lookup returns CDR1 SGHVS and CDR2 FQNEAQ. This CDR3 has 16 residues. Data came from immunoSEQ multiplex PCR; TCRdb stores just in-frame clones and leaves some out. The top ten hold 5.5% of the sample, which has roughly 52,000 clones, roughly 94% seen once. The chain has TRBV7-8 and TRBJ2-7; TRBD2 might be the D (6 bases). This sequence originates from a female donor with multiple sclerosis, enrolled in a pregnancy study. The sequencing here drew on CD8+ T cells from peripheral blood mononuclear cells, taken before pregnancy. CDR3 DNA: TGTGCCAGCAGCTTGGCCGGGACTGCCACACTACCTGAACAGTACTTC. Its protein product is CASSLAGTATLPEQYF.